This T cell receptor beta chain emerged from a study of blood T cell repertoires in COVID-19. Trimming cost V 8 bases and J 2 bases, with 20 bases left between them. The CDR3 covers 16 residues. From germline, CDR1 is SNHLY and CDR2 FYNNEI. TCRdb's table, derived via immunoSEQ multiplex PCR, lists solely in-frame clones and lacks some. The sample includes approximately 300,000 clones, about nine tenths of them seen just once. Sequencing input: peripheral blood. This TCR derives from a woman aged 25 to 39 with COVID-19, enrolled during active disease. This chain connects TRBV2 to TRBJ2-3; a possible D gene is TRBD2 (6 bases). The CDR3 spells CASPRPGLSNTDTQYF. The CDR3 coding sequence is TGTGCCAGCCCAAGACCGGGACTTTCTAACACAGATACGCAGTATTTT.